The T cell receptor (beta chain) under discussion was sequenced for a study of T cells in localized non-small cell lung cancer. Overall study findings and caveats: Increased T cell density in blood showed an association with longer overall survival.

Points on this clone: The antigen is not known.

The method was immunoSEQ multiplex PCR; TCRdb's version includes in-frame clones alone and lacks a portion of them. The sample yields tens of thousands of clones, 90% seen once. The CDR3 has 15 residues. The junction had 2 bases not matched to a gene; V was cut back by 3 bases and J by 1 base. Germline-derived CDR1 and CDR2 are SGHAT and FQNNGV. The V gene is TRBV11-2, the J gene TRBJ1-4; 7 bases map to TRBD1. The sequences come from peripheral blood, collected before any cancer treatment. This TCR was sampled from a woman aged 40 to 75 with stage I lung adenocarcinoma. This CDR3 reads CASSFRQGTNEKLFF. In DNA form, the CDR3 reads TGTGCCAGCAGCTTTCGACAGGGAACTAATGAAAAACTGTTTTTT.